One sample yielded the 12 T cell receptor beta chains listed below, sequenced in a study of cytomegalovirus exposure and HLA in healthy donors. 60 Vbeta and 13 Jbeta primers were used in PCR. Clones were sequenced by immunoSEQ multiplex PCR, and TCRdb holds only the in-frame ones, with some missing. Altogether over 150,000 clones are present, 77% being singletons, with the ten largest covering around 3.4%. Sequenced sample: PBMCs. These receptors all come from a woman aged 55 to 70 in good health and CMV-seropositive.

The chain carries TRBV27 and TRBJ2-5, with D perhaps TRBD1 (6 bases). V gave up 7 bases and J gave up 2 bases, with 17 bases separating them. Germline CDR1 reads MNHEY; CDR2 reads SMNVEV (reference sequence). This CDR3 is 15 amino acids long. The CDR3 here is CASKRTVWGQETQYF. The CDR3 region has the DNA TGTGCCAGCAAAAGGACAGTCTGGGGGCAAGAGACCCAGTACTTC.

The chain combines TRBV7-2 with TRBJ2-7; tentatively, D is TRBD2 (5 bases). Germline V gene sequence: CDR1 SGHTA, CDR2 FQGNSA. V shed 7 bases and J shed 6 bases, with 16 bases lying between them. The CDR3 contains 13 residues. CDR3 amino acids: CASTFAPTSEQYF. CDR3 in DNA: TGTGCCAGCACCTTTGCCCCTACTAGCGAGCAGTACTTC.

The rearrangement uses TRBV9 and TRBJ2-5, with TRBD1 matching over 8 bases. This CDR3 is 16 amino acids long. After removal of 0 bases from V and 4 bases from J, the junction contained 8 bases not matched to a gene. Germline V gives CDR1 SGDLS, CDR2 YYNGEE. DNA of the CDR3: TGTGCCAGCAGCGTAGAAGGCCAGGGGGCGGGAGAGACCCAGTACTTC. It yields the protein CASSVEGQGAGETQYF.

This chain uses TRBV7-9 with TRBJ2-1; D remains ambiguous. The ends were cut back, 1 base at V and 7 bases at J, with 11 bases in the middle. The CDR3 runs to 14 residues. In germline, CDR1 is SEHNR, CDR2 FQNEAQ (reference sequence). For the CDR3, the DNA is TGTGCCAGCAGCTTAGGCGGAATTTATAATGAGCAGTTCTTC. Its translation: CASSLGGIYNEQFF.

The V and J genes are TRBV6-5 and TRBJ1-4; tentatively, D is TRBD1 (5 bases). The CDR3 contains 14 residues. Germline V gene lookup returns CDR1 MNHEY and CDR2 SVGAGI. V was trimmed by 10 bases and J by 8 bases, leaving 20 bases between them. The CDR3 sequence is CANRFRQGNEKLFF. CDR3 bases: TGTGCCAACAGGTTCCGGCAGGGTAACGAAAAACTGTTTTTT.

This chain joins TRBV19 and TRBJ2-7, with 10 nucleotides matching TRBD1. Germline V gene data show CDR1 as LNHDA and CDR2 as SQIVND (reference sequence). Trimming cost V 4 bases and J 5 bases; bases outside gene matches: 8. This CDR3 region has 15 residues. The CDR3 sequence is CASSTGTGVTDEQYF. CDR3 nucleotides: TGTGCCAGTAGTACCGGGACAGGGGTGACTGACGAGCAGTACTTC.

This chain connects TRBV10-3 to TRBJ2-3; D might be TRBD1 (6 bases). This CDR3 has 18 residues. Trimming left V 6 bases short and J 1 base short, with 23 bases between. Per germline, CDR1 ENHRY and CDR2 SYGVKD. The CDR3, as DNA: TGTGCCATCAGCCTAGACACAACAGGGCCAGGAGGCACAGATACGCAGTATTTT. This sequence encodes CAISLDTTGPGGTDTQYF.

This clone is a singleton in its sample. V usage is TRBV6-5 and J usage is TRBJ2-7; 7 nucleotides match TRBD1. The germline V gene has CDR1 MNHEY and CDR2 SVGAGI. The CDR3 is 15 residues long. Trimming cost V 2 bases and J 3 bases; bases outside gene matches: 7. The CDR3 nucleotides are TGTGCCAGCAGTTACACGGGACAGAGTGGCTACGAGCAGTACTTC. Residues: CASSYTGQSGYEQYF.

The V call is TRBV27, the J call TRBJ2-5, with D maybe TRBD2 (6 bases). There are 15 residues in the CDR3. Germline V gene lookup returns CDR1 MNHEY and CDR2 SMNVEV (reference sequence). Trimming removed 5 bases from V and 1 base from J, with 14 bases in between. CDR3: CASSTLRGTQETQYF. CDR3 in DNA: TGTGCCAGCAGTACCCTCCGGGGGACCCAAGAGACCCAGTACTTC.

J is TRBJ2-7 and V is TRBV15; D might be TRBD1 (6 bases). In germline, CDR1 is LNHNV, CDR2 YYDKDF (reference sequence). Trimming left V 3 bases short and J 6 bases short, with 12 bases between. The CDR3 sequence is 13 residues long. The CDR3 coding sequence is TGTGCCACCAGCAGTGGTCAGGGGACCGAGCAGTACTTC. It specifies CATSSGQGTEQYF.

This clone was counted a few times. The chain recombines TRBV28 with TRBJ2-7; possibly TRBD2 for D (6 bases). V was clipped by 3 bases and J by 10 bases, with 10 bases between them. This CDR3 is 11 amino acids long. Germline values: CDR1 MDHEN, CDR2 SYDVKM. CDR3 region: CASSLRREQYF. CDR3 DNA sequence: TGTGCCAGCAGTTTGAGGAGGGAACAGTACTTC.

The V gene is TRBV27, the J gene TRBJ2-5; 11 bases fit TRBD2. The J segment lost 5 bases and the V segment lost 4 bases, leaving 12 bases of the junction unmatched. CDR1 and CDR2 (germline): MNHEY, SMNVEV (reference sequence). CDR3 size: 17 residues. CDR3 DNA sequence: TGTGCCAGCAGTTCCCTAATCCACACTAGCGGGGGTGAGACCCAGTACTTC. Translated, it gives CASSSLIHTSGGETQYF.